The 26 T cell receptor beta chains given below trace back to one sample, sequenced in a study of Graves' ophthalmopathy and Graves' hyperthyroidism (dated by TCRdb to between 2017 and 2018). TCRdb records Illumina HiSeq 2000 as the sequencer. TCR beta CDR3 regions were amplified from RNA transcripts for repertoire sequencing. HTBI primers and the Qiagen OneStep RT-PCR kit were used in a first-round RT-PCR, which was followed by a second-round multiplex PCR, size selection and purification. TCRdb itself trimmed the public reads at Q25 with fastp, ran MiXCR and retained productive beta chains. Records with the same CDR3 protein are collapsed into one entry carrying the most frequent genes and DNA. Across this sample there are just over 600,000 distinct CDR3 sequences, with 22% seen only once. The ten biggest clones cover roughly 6.9% of the sample. Sequenced material: peripheral blood. The origin of the receptors is a woman younger than 30 with stable Graves' hyperthyroidism. Some clones in this sample may be carry-over from other donors' samples. Donor details come from another sample of the same person, matched by shared clones.

This clonotype was seen at least ten times. The genes are TRBV6-4 and TRBJ2-6; possibly TRBD1 or TRBD2 for D (5 bases each). The V and J ends lost 5 bases and 2 bases respectively, with 22 bases between them. This CDR3 spans 19 amino acids. Germline V CDR1 and CDR2: MRHNA, SNTAGT. This CDR3 reads CASSQRDAWTEAGANVLTF. The CDR3 region has the DNA TGTGCCAGCAGTCAACGGGACGCCTGGACGGAGGCTGGGGCCAACGTCCTGACTTTC.

V is TRBV18 and J is TRBJ2-2; D is possibly TRBD2 (5 bases). CDR3 length: 16 amino acids. Deletions cut 3 bases from V and 6 bases from J, with 17 bases between. Germline lookup yields CDR1 KGHSH and CDR2 LQKENI. CDR3 bases: TGTGCCAGCTCACCTCTGCGGGTTTTCGCTGCCGGGGAGCTGTTTTTT. It codes for CASSPLRVFAAGELFF. Full variable domain (rest looked up from reference TRBV18 and TRBJ2-2): NAGVMQNPRHLVRRRGQEARLRCSPMKGHSHVYWYRQLPEEGLKFMVYLQKENIIDESGMPKERFSAEFPKEGPSILRIQQVVRGDSAAYFCASSPLRVFAAGELFFGEGSRLTVL.

The chain links TRBV30 to TRBJ1-5; TRBD1 matches 9 bases. The germline V gene encodes CDR1 GTSNPN and CDR2 SVGIG (reference sequence). V shed 5 bases, J shed 1 base, and the junction held 3 bases outside the gene matches. The CDR3 length is 14 residues. CDR3 DNA: TGTGCCTGGGAAGGACAGGGGAGCAATCAGCCCCAGCATTTT. The encoded protein is CAWEGQGSNQPQHF.

Many counts were recorded for this clonotype. The V gene is TRBV20-1, the J gene TRBJ1-6; 7 nucleotides align to TRBD1. The V gene end was trimmed by 5 bases and the J gene end by 2 bases; junction bases not matched to a gene: 12. The CDR3 has 17 amino acids. Germline CDR1 DFQATT, CDR2 SNEGSKA (reference sequence). The CDR3 loop is CSAARAGTEAYNSPLHF. DNA of the CDR3: TGCAGTGCTGCCAGAGCAGGGACAGAGGCCTATAATTCACCCCTCCACTTT.

This clonotype was picked up a small number of times. This chain links TRBV2 with TRBJ1-5; 9 nucleotides match TRBD1. The CDR3 contains 15 residues. The V segment lost 7 bases and the J segment 6 bases; nucleotides outside the gene matches: 10. Germline CDR1 and CDR2: SNHLY and FYNNEI. This chain's CDR3 is CASTGQGPASQPQHF. The CDR3 DNA follows: TGTGCCAGCACTGGACAGGGGCCCGCAAGTCAGCCCCAGCATTTT.

Ten or more counts support this clonotype. The chain combines TRBV20-1 with TRBJ1-1; TRBD1 agrees at 8 bases. V lost 1 base and J lost 5; bases outside the gene matches: 9. The V gene's germline CDR1 is DFQATT and CDR2 SNEGSKA (reference sequence). This CDR3 region has 15 residues. The CDR3 nucleotides read TGCAGTGCTAGAGGGGCAGGGGGCGCGGGAACTGAAGCTTTCTTT. Amino acid sequence: CSARGAGGAGTEAFF.

At least ten counts were recorded for this clonotype. The chain recombines TRBV28 with TRBJ2-5; 9 positions match TRBD1. Germline V gene sequence: CDR1 MDHEN, CDR2 SYDVKM. This CDR3 comprises 15 residues. Unmatched junction bases numbered 7, after V lost 5 bases and J lost 3 bases. CDR3 sequence reads: CASSPGTGSEETQYF. CDR3 coding DNA: TGTGCCAGCAGTCCAGGGACAGGGAGCGAAGAGACCCAGTACTTC. The full variable domain, with the rest looked up from reference TRBV28 and TRBJ2-5, is DVKVTQSSRYLVKRTGEKVFLECVQDMDHENMFWYRQDPGLGLRLIYFSYDVKMKEKGDIPEGYSVSREKKERFSLILESASTNQTSMYLCASSPGTGSEETQYFGPGTRLLVL.

The chain carries TRBV28 and TRBJ1-2; D is unresolved. Germline lookup yields CDR1 MDHEN and CDR2 SYDVKM. V lost 3 bases, J lost 10 bases, and 12 bases lay in between. The CDR3 loop spans 12 amino acids. The CDR3 loop is CASSFDYVDYTF. In nucleotides, the CDR3 is TGTGCCAGCAGTTTTGACTACGTCGACTACACCTTC.

This clonotype was observed at least ten times. The gene calls are TRBV6-2 or TRBV6-3 and TRBJ2-2; D is unclear. The CDR3 sequence is 16 residues long. V was pared by 8 bases and J by 0 bases, with 16 bases between. CDR1 MNHEY and CDR2 SVGEGT come from the germline V gene. This CDR3 reads CASGDVERTNTGELFF. CDR3 DNA sequence: TGTGCCAGCGGAGACGTCGAGAGAACGAACACCGGGGAGCTGTTTTTT.

This clonotype has ten or more counts. The gene calls are TRBV4-1 and TRBJ1-2, with D possibly being TRBD1 (6 bases). Trimming took off 1 base at V and 2 bases at J, with 11 bases between the two ends. Germline CDR1 MGHRA, CDR2 YSYEKL. The CDR3 runs 15 residues. CDR3 sequence (DNA): TGCGCCAGCAGCCAAGGATGGCAGGGGAACTATGGCTACACCTTC. Its translation: CASSQGWQGNYGYTF.

This clonotype was recorded a few times. The chain combines TRBV11-2 with TRBJ2-2; 8 bases line up with TRBD2. Germline lookup yields CDR1 SGHAT and CDR2 FQNNGV. The CDR3 sequence is 18 residues long. J gave up 5 bases and V 4 bases, and 15 bases lay outside the gene matches. The CDR3 bases are TGTGCCAGCAGCTCATTCCCTTCCCGAGCGGGAGAAACCGGGGAGCTGTTTTTT. It is translated as CASSSFPSRAGETGELFF.

Ten or more counts support this clonotype. The genes are TRBV5-1 and TRBJ2-7; 7 bases map to TRBD1. With V trimmed by 4 bases and J by 1 base, 2 bases remained unmatched. The CDR3 totals 13 residues. Germline assignment: CDR1 SGHRS and CDR2 YFSETQ. The DNA for the CDR3 is TGCGCCAGCAGCCCAGGGGGTTCCTACGAGCAGTACTTC. Translating gives CASSPGGSYEQYF.

There are many counts of this clonotype. The chain combines TRBV7-6 with TRBJ2-7, with D possibly being TRBD1 or TRBD2 (5 bases each). V was trimmed by 1 base and J by 0 bases, leaving 10 bases between them. Germline loops: CDR1 SGHVS, CDR2 FNYEAQ. The CDR3 is 15 amino acids. CDR3 residues: CASSLGDAISYEQYF. The CDR3 DNA is TGTGCCAGCAGCTTAGGGGACGCGATCTCCTACGAGCAGTACTTC. Using reference TRBV7-6 and TRBJ2-7 for the parts outside the CDR3, the full variable domain is GAGVSQSPRYKVTKRGQDVALRCDPISGHVSLYWYRQALGQGPEFLTYFNYEAQQDKSGLPNDRFSAERPEGSISTLTIQRTEQRDSAMYRCASSLGDAISYEQYFGPGTRLTVT.

The chain carries TRBV4-2 and TRBJ2-5; 8 bases map to TRBD2. CDR3 length equals 14 residues. The germline gives CDR1 LGHNA, CDR2 YNFKEQ. The V and J ends lost 1 base and 7 bases, in that order; junction bases with no gene match: 5. CDR3 protein: CASSQVMREVTQYF. The CDR3 bases are TGTGCCAGCAGCCAAGTGATGCGGGAGGTGACCCAGTACTTC.

This clonotype was observed at least ten times. The rearrangement uses TRBV7-9 and TRBJ2-7; 11 bases are shared with TRBD1. The CDR3 sequence is 19 residues long. Germline V gives CDR1 SEHNR, CDR2 FQNEAQ (reference sequence). With V trimmed by 5 bases and J by 3 bases, 18 bases remained unmatched. The CDR3 DNA reads TGTGCCAGCAGCCCCTGGACAGGGGGCCGTGTACCACCCCTCTACGAGCAGTACTTC. Amino acid sequence: CASSPWTGGRVPPLYEQYF.

The V and J genes are TRBV6-1 and TRBJ2-7, with D tentatively TRBD2 (6 bases). The CDR3 covers 16 residues. CDR1 and CDR2 from the germline V gene are MNHNS and SASEGT. V was pared by 5 bases and J by 2 bases, with 19 bases between. CDR3 in amino acids: CASSPFINPSAYEQYF. The CDR3, as DNA: TGTGCCAGCAGTCCCTTTATCAATCCTAGCGCCTACGAGCAGTACTTC.

The chain is built from TRBV12-3 or TRBV12-4 and TRBJ1-2, with a possible D match to TRBD1 (5 bases). This CDR3 contains 15 residues. Trimming stripped 8 bases from V and 2 bases from J, with 18 bases between. CDR3 region: CASSTTAGGNYGYTF. CDR3 in DNA: TGTGCCAGCTCCACTACCGCTGGGGGAAACTATGGCTACACCTTC.

The table lists this clonotype with many counts. Since the CDR3 does not end with the conserved phenylalanine or tryptophan, this likely comes from a read error. This chain links TRBV28 with TRBJ1-5; tentatively, D is TRBD1 (5 bases). Germline V CDR1 and CDR2: MDHEN, SYDVKM. There are 14 residues in the CDR3. V was clipped by 6 bases and J by 2 bases, with 11 bases between them. CDR3 residues: CASSGGQGNQPQHY. The CDR3 region has the DNA TGTGCCAGCAGCGGGGGTCAGGGCAATCAGCCCCAGCATTAT.

This clonotype has ten or more counts. CDR3 bases: TGTGCCAGCAGCGCCCGCCAGCAGGGATTCTACGAGCAGTACTTC. It yields the protein CASSARQQGFYEQYF. The V call is TRBV13, the J call TRBJ2-7; D perhaps matches TRBD1 (5 bases). The germline V and J ends were trimmed by 5 bases and 3 bases, with 17 bases remaining between them. This CDR3 is built from 15 residues. Germline V CDR1 and CDR2: PRHDT, FYEKMQ (reference sequence).

This clonotype came up many times. This chain connects TRBV2 to TRBJ1-2; D remains ambiguous. The CDR3 totals 14 residues. V gave up 2 bases and J gave up 5 bases, with 12 bases separating them. In germline, CDR1 is SNHLY, CDR2 FYNNEI. CDR3 in amino acids: CASSETSGRYGYTF. The CDR3 DNA is TGTGCCAGCAGTGAAACATCGGGGAGGTATGGCTACACCTTC.

This clonotype was observed at least ten times. This chain uses TRBV20-1 with TRBJ1-1, with 7 bases identical to TRBD1. Germline V CDR1 and CDR2: DFQATT, SNEGSKA (reference sequence). Unmatched junction bases numbered 10, after V lost 3 bases and J lost 0 bases. The CDR3 sequence is 16 residues long. The CDR3 nucleotides are TGCAGTGCTAGGAATAGGGGGCCTTTCATGAACACTGAAGCTTTCTTT. This translates into CSARNRGPFMNTEAFF.

In this sample, this clonotype turned up many times. The chain recombines TRBV2 with TRBJ1-1; possible D gene TRBD1, 5 bases. The CDR3 has 12 amino acids. V shed 6 bases and J shed 14 bases, with 19 bases lying between them. Germline V lookup: CDR1 SNHLY, CDR2 FYNNEI. DNA of the CDR3: TGTGCCAGCAGCCCGGGACCCTCCATATCATTCTTT. Amino acid sequence: CASSPGPSISFF.

This clonotype turned up a few times. The chain employs TRBV7-8 and TRBJ1-5; weak D call: TRBD1 (5 bases). The germline V gene has CDR1 SGHVS and CDR2 FQNEAQ. This CDR3 is built from 17 residues. With 8 bases removed from V and 2 bases from J, the gap between germline ends came to 22 bases. CDR3 DNA sequence: TGTGCCAGCTCAACCGACGACAGAGGGGTTGGCAATCAGCCCCAGCATTTT. It translates to CASSTDDRGVGNQPQHF.

CDR3: CASSPDRGASPKYEQYF. The CDR3 bases are TGCGCCAGCAGCCCCGACAGGGGTGCGTCTCCGAAATACGAGCAGTACTTC. The rearrangement joins TRBV5-1 to TRBJ2-7, with 8 positions matching TRBD1. Per the germline V gene, CDR1 is SGHRS and CDR2 is YFSETQ. This CDR3 is 17 amino acids long. J was trimmed by 4 bases and V by 4 bases; bases with no gene match: 16.

The table lists this clonotype with a few counts. The chain carries TRBV7-2 and TRBJ1-5; no clear D. V lost 1 base and J 0 bases, leaving 4 bases between the germline ends. Germline CDR1 and CDR2: SGHTA and FQGNSA. The CDR3 covers 14 residues. CDR3 coding DNA: TGTGCCAGCAGCTTAGTCATTAGCAATCAGCCCCAGCATTTT. Residues: CASSLVISNQPQHF.

This clonotype was observed many times. V and J are TRBV12-3 or TRBV12-4 and TRBJ1-6, with D possibly matching TRBD1 (5 bases). Deletions cut 2 bases from V and 10 bases from J, with 9 bases between. The CDR3 contains 13 residues. CDR3 nucleotide sequence: TGTGCCAGCAGTTTAATGGGGGTCTCACCCCTCCACTTT. This encodes CASSLMGVSPLHF.